This T cell receptor beta chain was profiled in a study of technical replicates of blood from a handful of donors. The repertoire was sequenced with immunoSEQ multiplex PCR; TCRdb's copy has only in-frame clones and lacks some. The sample has roughly 80,000 clones, 93% seen once. Trimming shortened V by 5 bases and J by 2 bases, and 20 bases separated the two germline ends. This CDR3 region has 17 residues. Germline values: CDR1 MDHEN, CDR2 SYDVKM. This receptor was identified in a human donor in good health. The chain has TRBV28 and TRBJ2-3, with D perhaps TRBD1 (5 bases). The sequencing input was T cells isolated from PBMCs. The CDR3 DNA is TGTGCCAGCAGTCCCCCCCGAAGGGGTCCCTCCACAGATACGCAGTATTTT. Translation: CASSPPRRGPSTDTQYF.